Listed below are T cell receptor beta chains from one sample, sequenced in a study of blood T cell dynamics during melanoma immunotherapy. Using immunoSEQ multiplex PCR, the repertoire was profiled, and TCRdb retains in-frame clones only, with some absent. The table lists about 7,000 clones, around 83% of them singletons. The sample consisted of blood, taken from a patient treated with checkpoint blockade. These receptors all come from a human donor with melanoma. Some clones in this sample may be carry-over from other donors' samples. Each CDR3 is given without its conserved first and last residue. Clone sizes are given selectively: once, few, many, or a class where the clone is expanded.

v_call	clone_size	cdr3_aa
TRBV6-1	.	ASSEAGQVLAKNIQY
TRBV6-5	.	ASSPDRSYNEQF
TRBV4-1	.	ASSPTPPGTSPQGQY
TRBV7-6	.	ASSFGGGGTDTQY
TRBV4-3	.	ASSQDLVARVQF
TRBV19	.	ASSIDRGGTYEQY
TRBV18	.	ASSPGQAEAF
TRBV28	once	ASSSSDRKEY
TRBV6-1	few	ASGRGPNSPLH
TRBV27	.	ASSFLSSYNSPLH
TRBV20-1	.	SARTSLGQY
TRBV5-6	large	ASSWDRELYNSPLH
TRBV29-1	.	SVGGGYEQY
TRBV7-2	.	ASSLSDGNEQF
TRBV9	.	ASSAHRETYEQY
TRBV4-1	.	ASSQDLSAGGMADTQY
TRBV7-6	.	ASSWSNYGYT